The present T cell receptor (beta chain) was sequenced within a study of T cells after yellow fever vaccination. Study information: Fractions low in cell number were prepared with SMART-Seq v4 Ultra Low Input.

This clonotype was seen more than once but under ten times. Conversion of TCR transcripts into cDNA relied on 5'RACE template switching, which added a universal primer site and UMIs. TCRdb processed the 5' RACE reads anew with MiXCR; each CDR3 protein has one entry. The repertoire holds 300,000 to 400,000 distinct CDR3 sequences, with around 8.1% as singletons. CDR3 length: 12 amino acids. Germline CDR1 LGHNA, CDR2 YSLEER. Trimming pared 4 bases from V and 7 bases from J, leaving 8 bases between. The chain recombines TRBV4-3 with TRBJ2-1, with unresolved D. The TCR originated in a man aged 18-30 years who received the YFV17D yellow fever vaccine. The material was PBMCs, obtained about 49 days after the first yellow fever vaccination. The CDR3 protein is CASSRARNEQFF. The CDR3 DNA reads as TGCGCCAGCAGCCGAGCGAGGAATGAGCAGTTCTTC.